The 22 T cell receptor beta chains below come from one sample, sequenced in a study of CXCR3-negative and CXCR3-positive naive CD8 T cells. Antigens of these TCRs are unknown. The TRB cDNA libraries were prepared by 5' RACE with UMI labels. Each CDR3 protein gets one entry in TCRdb, which reprocessed the 5' RACE reads and gives no DNA. The ten top clones account for 0.41%, within a sample of some 140,000 distinct CDR3 sequences. Overall study findings and caveats: CXCR3-expressing naive cells carried TRB CDR3s more hydrophobic than those of CXCR3-negative naive cells.

Input material: naive CXCR3+ CD8+ T cells from blood. Subset specified: CD45RO-CCR7+CD27+CD95- naive CD8+ T cells expressing CXCR3 (TNR3+). The receptors shown here come from a human donor in good health. Some clones in this sample may be carry-over from other donors' samples.

This CDR3 reads CASSATLIDRLQETQYF. V and J are TRBV12-3 or TRBV12-4 and TRBJ2-5; TCRdb picks TRBD1, but there is no DNA to check that call. This CDR3 is 17 amino acids long.

V gene TRBV7-9 combines with J gene TRBJ2-1; no DNA is available, so the TRBD1 call from TCRdb remains unchecked. Germline V gene sequence: CDR1 SEHNR, CDR2 FQNEAQ (reference sequence). The CDR3 is made up of 15 amino acids. CDR3 in amino acids: CASSPSGTDNNEQFF.

The chain has TRBV5-1 and TRBJ2-7. The CDR3 totals 13 residues. Per the germline V gene, CDR1 is SGHRS and CDR2 is YFSETQ. The chain's CDR3 is CASSSDGMGEQYF. The full variable domain, its missing parts supplied by reference TRBV5-1 and TRBJ2-7, is KAGVTQTPRYLIKTRGQQVTLSCSPISGHRSVSWYQQTPGQGLQFLFEYFSETQRNKGNFPGRFSGRQFSNSRSEMNVSTLELGDSALYLCASSSDGMGEQYFGPGTRLTVT.

The chain has TRBV25-1 and TRBJ1-6. The CDR3 runs 15 residues. Per the germline V gene, CDR1 is MGHDK and CDR2 is SYGVNS. CDR3 region: CASRPTLVQDSPLHF.

The chain couples TRBV14 to TRBJ2-7; the D gene TCRdb calls, TRBD2, cannot be checked with no DNA. The CDR3 is 15 residues long. Per the germline V gene, CDR1 is SGHDN and CDR2 is FVKESK. Here the CDR3 reads CANEPGLAVNYEQYF.

The CDR3 sequence: CASSQDRAGPSYEQYF. V is TRBV3-1 and J is TRBJ2-7; TCRdb designates TRBD1, a call that cannot be tested without DNA. This CDR3 contains 16 residues. The germline V gene has CDR1 LGHDT and CDR2 YNNKEL (reference sequence).

This chain uses TRBV29-1 with TRBJ2-1; TCRdb lists TRBD2, though no DNA is available to test this call. This CDR3 comprises 14 residues. Germline CDR1 reads SQVTM; CDR2 reads ANQGSEA. The CDR3 sequence is CSVGMAGGYNEQFF.

The chain joins TRBV18 to TRBJ2-7; no DNA is available, so the TRBD1 call from TCRdb remains unchecked. This CDR3 has 14 residues. Germline lookup yields CDR1 KGHSH and CDR2 LQKENI. The CDR3 loop is CASSHRDRVDEQYF.

This sequence joins TRBV6-2 or TRBV6-3 and TRBJ2-1; TCRdb's D gene call, TRBD1, goes unchecked for lack of DNA. The V gene's germline CDR1 is MNHEY and CDR2 SVGEGT. The CDR3 is 14 residues long. This chain's CDR3 is CASSYTRTYNEQFF.

The chain recombines TRBV10-1 with TRBJ2-2; absent DNA, TCRdb's TRBD1 call cannot be checked. In germline, CDR1 is WNHNN, CDR2 SYGVQD (reference sequence). The CDR3 covers 15 residues. CDR3 in amino acids: CASSARTGDPGELFF.

V usage is TRBV29-1 and J usage is TRBJ2-7; TCRdb's D gene call, TRBD1, goes unchecked for lack of DNA. Germline V gene lookup returns CDR1 SQVTM and CDR2 ANQGSEA. This CDR3 spans 12 amino acids. CDR3 amino acids: CSVVGVPGEQYF.

The chain couples TRBV19 to TRBJ2-1; checking the TCRdb D call of TRBD1 is not possible without DNA. Germline V gene sequence: CDR1 LNHDA, CDR2 SQIVND (reference sequence). CDR3 length: 17 amino acids. The CDR3 is CASRNKVAGPTYNEQFF.

The chain combines TRBV6-2 or TRBV6-3 with TRBJ2-7; TCRdb returns TRBD2, unconfirmable since there is no DNA. The CDR3 has 15 residues. Germline CDR1 is MNHEY and CDR2 is SVGEGT. The CDR3 here is CASSPGVARAYEQYF.

J is TRBJ2-7 and V is TRBV11-2; the D call from TCRdb, TRBD1, cannot be confirmed without DNA. The germline gives CDR1 SGHAT, CDR2 FQNNGV. The CDR3 contains 15 residues. Here the CDR3 reads CASSLSRGDSYEQYF.

The rearrangement uses TRBV5-6 and TRBJ2-7. This CDR3 is built from 14 residues. Germline CDR1 SGHDT, CDR2 YYEEEE. The CDR3 loop is CACGYWTSTYEQYF.

The gene calls are TRBV7-6 and TRBJ2-3; TCRdb selects TRBD1, and the lack of DNA leaves this call unchecked. This CDR3 region has 16 residues. Germline V lookup: CDR1 SGHVS, CDR2 FNYEAQ. The CDR3 here is CASSLSLYGRGDTQYF.

The genes are TRBV9 and TRBJ2-1; the D call of TRBD2 rests on TCRdb alone, since no DNA is present to check it. CDR1 and CDR2 (germline): SGDLS, YYNGEE. The CDR3 runs to 18 residues. Here the CDR3 reads CASSVVPSGGSNYNEQFF.

V is TRBV14 and J is TRBJ2-2; TCRdb's D gene call, TRBD2, goes unchecked for lack of DNA. The germline V gene has CDR1 SGHDN and CDR2 FVKESK. The CDR3 extends over 15 amino acids. The CDR3 spells CASSPKRGGTGELFF.

V and J are TRBV27 and TRBJ1-6; the D call from TCRdb, TRBD1, cannot be confirmed without DNA. The CDR3 sequence is 16 residues long. Germline CDR1 and CDR2: MNHEY and SMNVEV (reference sequence). The CDR3 sequence is CASSSTGEAYNSPLHF.

The rearrangement uses TRBV7-9 and TRBJ2-5; TCRdb's D call, TRBD2, is unchecked because there is no DNA. CDR1 and CDR2 from the germline V gene are SEHNR and FQNEAQ (reference sequence). The CDR3 runs to 17 residues. The CDR3 protein is CASSPPLVEGPKETQYF.

The chain employs TRBV5-1 and TRBJ2-1; TCRdb's assignment of TRBD2 cannot be checked, as there is no DNA. From germline, CDR1 is SGHRS and CDR2 YFSETQ. The CDR3 contains 14 residues. The CDR3 sequence is CASSPGPRVNEQFF.

The chain is built from TRBV27 and TRBJ2-7; TCRdb proposes TRBD1, but this gene call is untestable without DNA. The CDR3 is made up of 14 amino acids. CDR1 and CDR2 from the germline V gene are MNHEY and SMNVEV (reference sequence). CDR3 residues: CASSLGTRYVEQYF.